The 22 T cell receptor beta chains below were found in one sample sequenced in a study of human T cells and chemical hapten exposure. The time point: patch test 3, about 24 weeks after DPC sensitization. As for treatment: therapeutic diphenylcyclopropenone sensitization with weekly scalp DPC. In TCRdb, the RACE reads were re-called with MiXCR into one record per CDR3 protein. The top ten hold approximately 3% of the sample, which has under 130,000 distinct CDR3 sequences, nearly 35% seen once. The sample consisted of whole blood, taken in connection with sensitization to the hapten diphenylcyclopropenone (DPC). Receptors originate from a man aged 40-50 years with alopecia areata. Some clones in this sample may be carry-over from other donors' samples.

This clonotype was seen a handful of times. The gene calls are TRBV12-3 or TRBV12-4 and TRBJ2-1; D tentatively fits TRBD1 or TRBD2 (6 bases each). The CDR3 runs to 15 residues. Deletions cut 3 bases from V and 2 bases from J, with 11 bases between. This chain's CDR3 is CASSLGGVTYNEQFF. CDR3 DNA: TGTGCCAGCAGTTTGGGGGGCGTCACCTACAATGAGCAGTTCTTC.

The chain links TRBV25-1 to TRBJ2-7; 8 bases agree with TRBD1. The V gene's germline CDR1 is MGHDK and CDR2 SYGVNS. This CDR3 contains 15 residues. The V gene end was trimmed by 4 bases and the J gene end by 4 bases; junction bases not matched to a gene: 9. The CDR3 reads CASSAHRTGRYEQYF. The DNA for the CDR3 is TGTGCCAGCAGTGCCCACCGGACAGGGCGTTACGAGCAGTACTTC.

This chain links TRBV29-1 with TRBJ1-5; no firm D call. Germline CDR1 is SQVTM and CDR2 is ANQGSEA. The CDR3 has 16 residues. V lost 5 bases and J lost 0, with 17 bases in between. CDR3 nucleotide sequence: TGCAGCGTTCAGATCTTCGACGGCCATAGCAATCAGCCCCAGCATTTT. Amino acid sequence: CSVQIFDGHSNQPQHF. The full variable domain, with the rest looked up from reference TRBV29-1 and TRBJ1-5, is SAVISQKPSRDICQRGTSLTIQCQVDSQVTMMFWYRQQPGQSLTLIATANQGSEATYESGFVIDKFPISRPNLTFSTLTVSNMSPEDSSIYLCSVQIFDGHSNQPQHFGDGTRLSIL.

This chain joins TRBV7-2 and TRBJ2-1, with unresolved D. This CDR3 region has 13 residues. Per germline, CDR1 SGHTA and CDR2 FQGNSA. V was clipped by 1 base and J by 4 bases, with 5 bases between them. CDR3 protein: CASSLVPYNEQFF. CDR3 DNA sequence: TGTGCCAGCAGCTTAGTCCCGTACAATGAGCAGTTCTTC.

The CDR3 DNA sequence: TGCGCCAGCAGCTTCGGACTAGCGGCTAGCACAGATACGCAGTATTTT. This encodes CASSFGLAASTDTQYF. The V gene is TRBV5-1, the J gene TRBJ2-3; TRBD2 agrees at 10 bases. The CDR3 sequence is 16 residues long. Germline V gene sequence: CDR1 SGHRS, CDR2 YFSETQ. V was pared by 2 bases and J by 0 bases, with 3 bases of the junction left unmatched. The full variable domain, with the rest looked up from reference TRBV5-1 and TRBJ2-3, is KAGVTQTPRYLIKTRGQQVTLSCSPISGHRSVSWYQQTPGQGLQFLFEYFSETQRNKGNFPGRFSGRQFSNSRSEMNVSTLELGDSALYLCASSFGLAASTDTQYFGPGTRLTVL.

This clonotype showed up just a few times. This chain connects TRBV12-3 or TRBV12-4 to TRBJ1-2; D may be TRBD1 (5 bases). This CDR3 is built from 12 residues. The ends were cut back, 5 bases at V and 5 bases at J, with 9 bases in the middle. The CDR3 is CASSRDGYGYTF. CDR3 DNA: TGTGCCAGCAGTCGGGACGGTTATGGCTACACCTTC.

This chain uses TRBV6-2 or TRBV6-3 with TRBJ2-1; the D gene could be TRBD1 or TRBD2 (7 bases each). The V end was cut by 5 bases, the J end by 9 bases, with 23 bases between. CDR1 is MNHEY and CDR2 is SVGEGT in the germline V gene. This CDR3 has 16 amino acids. The CDR3 coding sequence is TGTGCCAGCAGTGCCCAGGGGGGAGGGTCCACGGGTGAGCAGTTCTTC. Translating it yields CASSAQGGGSTGEQFF.

The table lists this clonotype with a few counts. V gene TRBV12-2 combines with J gene TRBJ2-6. TRBV12-2 is a pseudogene. The CDR3 is made up of 17 amino acids. This chain's CDR3 is CASRFLTENPGANVLTF. The DNA of the CDR3 is TGTGCAAGTCGCTTTTTGACGGAGAACCCTGGGGCCAACGTCCTGACTTTC.

The J gene is TRBJ2-4, the V gene TRBV2; TRBD2 matches 11 bases. There are 16 residues in the CDR3. The junction had 8 bases not matched to a gene; V was cut back by 7 bases and J by 3 bases. CDR1 and CDR2 (germline): SNHLY, FYNNEI. CDR3 in DNA: TGTGCCAGCAAACTAGCGGGAGCGGGAGGCAAAAACATTCAGTACTTC. Encoded protein: CASKLAGAGGKNIQYF.

V is TRBV7-8 and J is TRBJ1-1; D is possibly TRBD1 (6 bases). This CDR3 has 16 residues. V lost 4 bases and J lost 5, with 20 bases in between. CDR1 and CDR2 from the germline V gene are SGHVS and FQNEAQ. This CDR3 reads CASSSTWGGGITEAFF. Written as DNA, the CDR3 is TGTGCCAGCAGCTCGACGTGGGGGGGCGGGATAACTGAAGCTTTCTTT.

The table lists this clonotype with a few counts. The chain carries TRBV11-1 and TRBJ2-1; 10 bases fit TRBD2. In germline, CDR1 is SGHAT, CDR2 FQDESV (reference sequence). This CDR3 is built from 14 residues. J lost 7 bases, V lost 2 bases, and 2 bases had no gene match. The DNA of the CDR3 is TGTGCCAGCAGCTTACTAGCGGGAGCGAATGAGCAGTTCTTC. Translated, it gives CASSLLAGANEQFF.

This chain connects TRBV18 to TRBJ2-7; TRBD1 is a possible D gene (6 bases). The CDR3 length is 13 residues. Germline lookup yields CDR1 KGHSH and CDR2 LQKENI. Trimming shortened V by 3 bases and J by 5 bases, and 11 bases separated the two germline ends. CDR3 loop: CASSPTDRNEQYV. CDR3 in DNA: TGTGCCAGCTCACCCACAGACAGGAACGAGCAGTACGTC.

The V call is TRBV6-5, the J call TRBJ1-6, with 7 positions matching TRBD1. The J segment lost 7 bases and the V segment lost 4 bases, leaving 7 bases of the junction unmatched. The CDR3 runs to 15 residues. Germline CDR1 reads MNHEY; CDR2 reads SVGAGI. DNA for the CDR3: TGTGCCAGCAGTTCGGACAGGCTGGCGAATTCACCCCTCCACTTT. Its translation: CASSSDRLANSPLHF.

This clonotype was recorded a few times. The rearrangement links TRBV28 to TRBJ2-7; D is perhaps TRBD1 (5 bases). The CDR3 is 14 amino acids. Germline CDR1 reads MDHEN; CDR2 reads SYDVKM. Trimming removed 5 bases at V and 2 bases at J, with 13 bases between. This chain's CDR3 is CASSSSSRAYEQYV. The CDR3 region has the DNA TGTGCCAGCAGTAGCTCCTCCAGGGCCTACGAGCAGTACGTC.

This sequence joins TRBV7-9 and TRBJ2-2; D might be TRBD2 (5 bases). The germline gives CDR1 SEHNR, CDR2 FQNEAQ (reference sequence). Trimming removed 8 bases at V and 7 bases at J, with 14 bases between. The CDR3 has 13 residues. CDR3 sequence reads: CASPLGDGGELFF. CDR3 in DNA: TGTGCCAGCCCTCTGGGAGATGGCGGGGAGCTGTTTTTT.

The table lists this clonotype with a few counts. V is TRBV6-2 or TRBV6-3 and J is TRBJ2-3; TRBD2 matches 14 bases. The CDR3 has 17 residues. CDR1 is MNHEY, CDR2 SVGEGT, per germline. The V and J ends lost 6 bases and 3 bases, in that order; junction bases with no gene match: 8. CDR3 in amino acids: CASSRLAGGLRTDTQYF. The CDR3 DNA sequence: TGTGCCAGCAGCCGACTAGCGGGAGGGCTCCGGACAGATACGCAGTATTTT.

The chain joins TRBV7-2 to TRBJ2-7; D is perhaps TRBD2 (5 bases). From germline, CDR1 is SGHTA and CDR2 FQGNSA. V was cut by 5 bases and J by 6 bases, with 14 bases left in between. CDR3 length: 13 amino acids. CDR3 amino acids: CASSVGGGVEQYF. The CDR3 DNA sequence: TGTGCCAGCAGCGTCGGAGGTGGGGTCGAGCAGTACTTC. The full variable domain, rest sourced from reference TRBV7-2 and TRBJ2-7, is GAGVSQSPSNKVTEKGKDVELRCDPISGHTALYWYRQSLGQGLEFLIYFQGNSAPDKSGLPSDRFSAERTGGSVSTLTIQRTQQEDSAVYLCASSVGGGVEQYFGPGTRLTVT.

This clonotype was seen just once. This chain joins TRBV6-5 and TRBJ1-5; 7 bases fit TRBD1. There are 15 residues in the CDR3. The germline CDR1 and CDR2 sequences are MNHEY and SVGAGI. Unmatched junction bases numbered 6, after V lost 5 bases and J lost 2 bases. CDR3 sequence (DNA): TGTGCCAGCAGTCCGAAGACAGGGCGCAATCAGCCCCAGCATTTT. Translation: CASSPKTGRNQPQHF.

This clonotype was observed a handful of times. V and J are TRBV6-5 and TRBJ1-5; 8 bases agree with TRBD1. J gave up 2 bases and V 5 bases, and 5 bases lay outside the gene matches. The CDR3 loop spans 15 amino acids. Germline CDR1 and CDR2: MNHEY and SVGAGI. CDR3 DNA sequence: TGTGCCAGCAGTATTCAGGGGGCGGGCAATCAGCCCCAGCATTTT. This encodes CASSIQGAGNQPQHF.

This chain joins TRBV7-2 and TRBJ2-5, with 7 bases identical to TRBD1. CDR1 SGHTA and CDR2 FQGNSA come from the germline V gene. V lost 3 bases, J lost 2 bases, and 6 bases stayed unmatched. This CDR3 spans 15 amino acids. DNA of the CDR3: TGTGCCAGCAGCTTCAATCCGGGACAGCAAGAGACCCAGTACTTC. Protein: CASSFNPGQQETQYF.

This clonotype was recorded a few times. CDR3 amino acids: CASSLAFLNTEAFF. The CDR3 DNA follows: TGTGCCAGCAGTTTGGCATTCTTGAACACTGAAGCTTTCTTT. J is TRBJ1-1 and V is TRBV28; no reliable D call. The CDR3 runs 14 residues. V was pared by 3 bases and J by 0 bases, with 8 bases between. Germline loops: CDR1 MDHEN, CDR2 SYDVKM.

In its sample, this clonotype was seen many times. The chain has TRBV28 and TRBJ2-7, with D possibly being TRBD1 or TRBD2 (7 bases each). Deletions cut 3 bases from V and 3 bases from J, with 12 bases between. Germline lookup yields CDR1 MDHEN and CDR2 SYDVKM. There are 14 residues in the CDR3. The CDR3 DNA follows: TGTGCCAGCAGTTTCAGGGGGGGGTACTACGAGCAGTACGTC. Translated, it gives CASSFRGGYYEQYV.